These T cell receptor beta chains were read from a single sample in a study of cytotoxic CD8 clonotypes in ibrutinib-treated CLL. Only in-frame clones appear in the TCRdb table, and some are missing; sequencing was by immunoSEQ multiplex PCR. The table has 300,000 or so clones, 67% seen once. The starting material was PBMCs, obtained after 36 months of ibrutinib treatment. These receptors all stem from a human donor with chronic lymphocytic leukemia. The CDR3 runs from the conserved cysteine through the conserved F or W. Fields, in order: V gene, clone size, J gene, D gene, CDR3 DNA, CDR3 protein. The D gene is left open where the match is weak. Size tells how often a clone was seen (once, few, many) or the class of an expanded clone, and some rows leave it out.

TRBV6-1,NA,TRBJ2-7,NA,TGTGCCAGCAGTGAAAGAAGGGGCGGAGGGAGCTCCTACGAGCAGTACTTC,CASSERRGGGSSYEQYF
TRBV19,NA,TRBJ1-2,NA,TGTGCCAGTAGTAAAGGCGGATCTAACTATGGCTACACCTTC,CASSKGGSNYGYTF
TRBV18,NA,TRBJ1-2,NA,TGTGCCAGCTCACTCTCGGACTACCCCAAAACTAACTATGGCTACACCTTC,CASSLSDYPKTNYGYTF
TRBV9,NA,TRBJ1-2,TRBD1,TGTGCCAGCAGCCCCCGACAGGGTTCTAAGGTCTATGGCTACACCTTC,CASSPRQGSKVYGYTF
TRBV4-1,once,TRBJ2-5,TRBD2,TGCGCCAGCACACAAGCCCCCACTTGGCGGGAGGGTCCGGCTGAGACCCAGTACTTC,CASTQAPTWREGPAETQYF
TRBV5-1,few,TRBJ1-2,NA,TGCGCCAGCAGCTTGGACGTAGGCGGCTACACCTTC,CASSLDVGGYTF
TRBV18,NA,TRBJ2-1,TRBD2,TGTGCCGATCGGGGGGGGAGCTACAATGAGCAGTTCTTC,CADRGGSYNEQFF
TRBV6-5,once,TRBJ1-1,NA,TGTGCCAGCAGTTACGGGGGAGGGACTGAAGCTTTCTTT,CASSYGGGTEAFF
TRBV5-1,NA,TRBJ2-5,NA,TGCGCCAGCAGCTTGGGGGGGCTGGAGACCCAGTACTTC,CASSLGGLETQYF
TRBV12-5,NA,TRBJ1-1,NA,TGTGCTGGCACAGGGTTGGACACTGAAGCTTTCTTT,CAGTGLDTEAFF
TRBV6-5,NA,TRBJ2-5,TRBD2,TGTGCCAGCAGTTACGGCGGGAGGGCCTCAGAGACCCAGTACTTC,CASSYGGRASETQYF
TRBV2,NA,TRBJ2-1,TRBD2,TGTGCCAGCAGTGCTCGGGACTACCACAATGAGCAGTTCTTC,CASSARDYHNEQFF
TRBV28,NA,TRBJ2-5,NA,TGTGCCAGCAGTATCCTGGGACTGAACCAAGAGACCCAGTACTTC,CASSILGLNQETQYF
TRBV5-1,NA,TRBJ2-7,NA,TGCGCCAGCAGCTTGGCCGACGGACCGGGCTACGAGCAGTACTTC,CASSLADGPGYEQYF
TRBV18,few,TRBJ2-1,NA,TGTGCCAGCTCACCATTCCGGGACACCTACAATGAGCAGTTCTTC,CASSPFRDTYNEQFF
TRBV5-1,NA,TRBJ2-1,NA,TGCGCCAGCAGCTTGGCGGCTCGGACAGCCAATGAGCAGTTCTTC,CASSLAARTANEQFF
TRBV29-1,NA,TRBJ2-7,NA,TGCAGCGTTGAGGCGGAAAACTCTAACGAGCAGTACTTC,CSVEAENSNEQYF
TRBV5-1,NA,TRBJ1-4,NA,TGCGCCAGCAGCTTGGCCACGGTAGCTAATGAAAAACTGTTTTTT,CASSLATVANEKLFF
TRBV6-1,few,TRBJ1-5,NA,TGTGCCAGCAGTGTAGGGTGGAATAGCAATCAGCCCCAGCATTTT,CASSVGWNSNQPQHF
TRBV4-1,NA,TRBJ1-3,NA,TGCGCCAGCAGCCTACGGACCGTTTCTGGAAACACCATATATTTT,CASSLRTVSGNTIYF
TRBV2,NA,TRBJ1-4,TRBD1,TGTGCCAGCAGCCGGACAGGGCTTGAAAAACTGTTTTTT,CASSRTGLEKLFF
TRBV9,NA,TRBJ1-1,TRBD1,TGTGCCAGCAGCGCAGGGACAGGGGGCCGGAACACTGAAGCTTTCTTT,CASSAGTGGRNTEAFF
TRBV9,few,TRBJ2-7,NA,TGTGCCAGCAGCGTAGGGGACTACGAGCAGTACTTC,CASSVGDYEQYF
TRBV4-1,NA,TRBJ2-7,NA,TGCGCCAGCAGCCAACCGGGAGTATTTTTGGTGGCGGACGAGCAGTACTTC,CASSQPGVFLVADEQYF
TRBV28,NA,TRBJ1-5,NA,TGTGCCAGCAGTTTACGCCAGGGTTGGAATCAGCCCCAGCATTTT,CASSLRQGWNQPQHF
TRBV20-1,few,TRBJ1-2,NA,TGCAGTGCTATCAGCGATCATGGCTACACCTTC,CSAISDHGYTF
TRBV2,few,TRBJ2-3,NA,TGTGCCAGCAGTGAGTTTTCCCTCACAGATACGCAGTATTTT,CASSEFSLTDTQYF
TRBV2,NA,TRBJ2-3,NA,TGTGCCAGGGGTTCAGATACGCAGTATTTT,CARGSDTQYF
TRBV6-6,NA,TRBJ1-5,NA,TGTGCCAGCAACCCGAATAGCAATCAGCCCCAGCATTTT,CASNPNSNQPQHF
TRBV11-2,NA,TRBJ2-7,TRBD1,TGTGCCAGCACCCGGACAGGGGGCGCGGGTGAGCAGTACTTC,CASTRTGGAGEQYF
TRBV19,once,TRBJ2-7,NA,TGTGCCAGTAGTATAAGCGCGGACTCCTCCTACGAGCAGTACTTC,CASSISADSSYEQYF
TRBV6-6,NA,TRBJ2-7,TRBD1,TGTGCCAGCAGCCGAACCCCGGGACAGGGCTCATCCGAGCAGTACTTC,CASSRTPGQGSSEQYF
TRBV25-1,NA,TRBJ2-1,TRBD2,TGTGCCAGCACCAAGGGGACTAGTGGTGGTGAGCAGTTCTTC,CASTKGTSGGEQFF
TRBV29-1,NA,TRBJ2-5,NA,TGCAGCGTTGAAGATTTGGGGAAAGAGACCCAGTACTTC,CSVEDLGKETQYF
TRBV5-1,NA,TRBJ1-1,TRBD1,TGCGCCAGCAGCTTGACACCGGTACAGGGGGCCCTAGCTTTCTTT,CASSLTPVQGALAFF
TRBV27,NA,TRBJ2-2,NA,TGTGCCAGCAAGGGACAGAACACCGGGGAGCTGTTTTTT,CASKGQNTGELFF
TRBV5-1,few,TRBJ1-1,NA,TGCGCCAGCAGCCCGTCCGGGGGGAACACTGAAGCTTTCTTT,CASSPSGGNTEAFF
TRBV29-1,NA,TRBJ2-4,NA,TGCAGCGTAGTGGATTACGGGGGCAAAAACATTCAGTACTTC,CSVVDYGGKNIQYF
TRBV29-1,NA,TRBJ2-3,NA,TGCAGCGTTGCAGGCCAGGGGGGGAGGGATACGCAGTATTTT,CSVAGQGGRDTQYF
TRBV19,few,TRBJ2-4,NA,TGTGCCAGTAGTATCGGGGGTGCCCTGGTCAAAAACATTCAGTACTTC,CASSIGGALVKNIQYF
TRBV11-2,NA,TRBJ2-7,NA,TGTGCCAGCAGCTTCTCAGACACAAACTACGAGCAGTACTTC,CASSFSDTNYEQYF
TRBV4-1,few,TRBJ1-4,NA,TGCGCCAGCAGCCACGGAAATGAAAAACTGTTTTTT,CASSHGNEKLFF
TRBV27,NA,TRBJ1-2,NA,TGTGCCAGCAGTTTATCCGCGCGGGGTAACTATGGCTACACCTTC,CASSLSARGNYGYTF
TRBV5-5,NA,TRBJ2-5,NA,TGTGCCAGCAGCTTGGTGGGCGACTTCCTTGAGACCCAGTACTTC,CASSLVGDFLETQYF
TRBV29-1,NA,TRBJ1-2,NA,TGCAGCGTTATCCCGATGGGGAGGCGGGGTGGCTACACCTTC,CSVIPMGRRGGYTF
TRBV7-2,once,TRBJ2-2,NA,TGTGCCAGCAGCTTAGGACAGTCGGGTACCGGGGAGCTGTTTTTT,CASSLGQSGTGELFF
TRBV7-2,NA,TRBJ1-2,TRBD1,TGTGCCAGCAGCTTAGCGGGACAGGGCGTCAAGGGGGGCTACACCTTC,CASSLAGQGVKGGYTF
TRBV15,NA,TRBJ2-1,TRBD2,TGTGCCACCAGCAGAGGACTAGCGGCTCCCTACAATGAGCAGTTCTTC,CATSRGLAAPYNEQFF
TRBV10-3,NA,TRBJ2-7,TRBD1,TGTGCCATCAGGACCGGGACAGGAGTCTACGAGCAGTACTTC,CAIRTGTGVYEQYF
TRBV10-3,NA,TRBJ2-7,TRBD1,TGTGCCATCAGGGACAGGGATCAGGCCCAATACGAGCAGTACTTC,CAIRDRDQAQYEQYF
TRBV5-1,few,TRBJ2-3,TRBD2,TGCGCCAGCAGCTTGGGACTAGCGGGGCGGTGGTCTGATACGCAGTATTTT,CASSLGLAGRWSDTQYF
TRBV29-1,NA,TRBJ2-5,TRBD2,TGCAGCGTAGAGAGCGGGAAGGCGGAGACCCAGTACTTC,CSVESGKAETQYF
TRBV10-3,NA,TRBJ2-5,NA,TGTGCCATCAGGGGTCAGTGGAAAGAGACCCAGTACTTC,CAIRGQWKETQYF
TRBV4-1,NA,TRBJ2-7,NA,TGCGCCAGCAGCCAGCGGGCCCTGGTAGGATTCGAGCAGTACTTC,CASSQRALVGFEQYF
TRBV4-1,NA,TRBJ2-7,TRBD1,TGCGCCAGCAGCCCTTCCGGGACAGGGGGCTACTCGAGGTACGAGCAGTACTTC,CASSPSGTGGYSRYEQYF
TRBV5-4,NA,TRBJ2-1,TRBD1,TGTGCCAGCAGCTTGGGGGGGACAGACAATGAGCAGTTCTTC,CASSLGGTDNEQFF
TRBV11-3,NA,TRBJ2-1,NA,TGTGCCAGCAGCCTCCAGTCCAAGGACGAGCAGTTCTTC,CASSLQSKDEQFF